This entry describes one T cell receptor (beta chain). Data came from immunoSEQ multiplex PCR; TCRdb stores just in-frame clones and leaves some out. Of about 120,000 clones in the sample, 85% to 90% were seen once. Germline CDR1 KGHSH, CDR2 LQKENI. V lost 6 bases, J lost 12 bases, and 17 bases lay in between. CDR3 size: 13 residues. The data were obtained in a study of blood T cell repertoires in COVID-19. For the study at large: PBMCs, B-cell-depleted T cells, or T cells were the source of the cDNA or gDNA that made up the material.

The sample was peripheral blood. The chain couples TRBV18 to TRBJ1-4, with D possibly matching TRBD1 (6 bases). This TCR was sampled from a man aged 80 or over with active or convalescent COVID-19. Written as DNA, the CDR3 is TGTGCCAGCTCTTTTTTTGAGGCAGGGGAACTGTTTTTT. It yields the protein CASSFFEAGELFF.